This record looks at one T cell receptor (beta chain) sequence and its context. The antigen remains undetermined. The CDR3 has 15 amino acids. V was clipped by 5 bases and J by 1 base, with 13 bases between them. Germline V CDR1 and CDR2: PRHDT, FYEKMQ (reference sequence). Both 60 Vbeta primers and 13 Jbeta primers went into the PCR. Profiled with immunoSEQ multiplex PCR; TCRdb holds only in-frame clones, not every one. This table holds over 200,000 clones, 75% found once. This sample was taken from a study of cytomegalovirus exposure and HLA in healthy donors. Study-wide points: Earlier analysis looked at TCR beta V segments, and most were productive about 90% or about 30% of the time. A later analysis reported that several of the most significant clusters appeared to be linked to common viral pathogens, among them Epstein-Barr virus.

Source material: PBMCs. This sequence was found in a woman aged 30 to 39 in good health and CMV-seronegative. This chain connects TRBV13 to TRBJ2-3; no firm D call. The CDR3 sequence is CASSLRLAGTDTQYF. In nucleotides, the CDR3 is TGTGCCAGCAGCCTTCGACTCGCGGGCACAGATACGCAGTATTTT. Based on the CDR3 plus reference TRBV13 and TRBJ2-3, the full variable domain is AAGVIQSPRHLIKEKRETATLKCYPIPRHDTVYWYQQGPGQDPQFLISFYEKMQSDKGSIPDRFSAQQFSDYHSELNMSSLELGDSALYFCASSLRLAGTDTQYFGPGTRLTVL.